This T cell receptor beta chain was recovered during a study of shared clonotypes between healthy human individuals (dated by TCRdb to 2018 to 2020). Context from the whole study: A couple of women and a few men aged 18 to 49 years were included in the cohort. Leukapheresis yielded between about 0.94 and 10 billion PBMCs per donor. To estimate repertoire size and how much clonotypes are shared between individuals, the study performed deep sequencing of blood TCR repertoires from a handful of healthy adults. To increase sequencing depth and limit assay-specific biases, different laboratories used diverse techniques to prepare libraries and sequence TCR repertoires. For each donor, CD4 naive and CD4 memory were each given three plates, CD8 naive was given two plates, and CD8 memory was given one plate. The paper's findings and limits, for the study overall: When a few donors were compared, the shared fraction of clonotypes was roughly 4.8% for naive CD4, over 3% for naive CD8, roughly 2.3% for memory CD4, and 0.4% for memory CD8. Larger estimated clonotype richness was generally found for naive subsets than for memory subsets. Pairwise subsampling indicated that sequencing depth was expected to affect the degree of clonotype sharing among donors. Incomplete sequencing was indicated by rarefaction of sorted-subset datasets, despite the large sequencing depth. Higher generation probabilities were observed for clonotypes shared by all four sorted-subset donors than for non-shared clonotypes. Only blood was sampled, and tissue TCR repertoires likely differ from those in blood. The small number of donors limited the genetic and exposure-history diversity represented.

The CDR3 contains 15 residues, cysteine and phenylalanine counted. The kept DNA is CDR3 alone, 45 bases in frame from the first base. The V end loses 4 bases and the J end loses 2 bases, and a stretch of 14 bases separates them. Based on the germline V gene, the CDR1 and CDR2 sequences are MGHDK and SYGVNS. CD8 naive samples were obtained by positive selection for CCR7 among CD45RO-negative cells, yielding a CD45RA+CCR7+ population from which TemRA cells were excluded. Healthy HIV-negative adults with no recently reported acute infections or vaccinations were included as donors. Only Caucasian adults living in Nashville, Tennessee, USA were represented among the donors. Blood was obtained by leukapheresis, after which PBMCs were separated by Ficoll-Histopaque density gradient centrifugation and cryopreserved in liquid nitrogen vapor phase. Analytical flow cytometry was used to check the purity and quantity of every magnetically sorted T cell population. Genomic DNA was isolated from each sorted fraction and quantified by UV absorbance on a Nanodrop 2000c.

Worth noting for this clone: Its target antigen remains unknown. The sample holds no much larger clone one base away, and base qualities are not on file.

TCR CDR3 regions were amplified from genomic DNA by multiplex PCR using the deep immunoSEQ assay. Extracted genomic DNA from each cell subset was spread evenly across all wells of several immunoSEQ 96-well plates, with each plate serving as a replicate. For sorted subsets, around 200 ng genomic DNA, equal to about 30,000 T cell genomes, was loaded into each replicate PCR. The purified libraries were quantified using a Qubit 3.0 fluorometer, sized with a Bioanalyzer 2100, and then quantified again using the KAPA Library Quantification kit. Every immunoSEQ 96-well plate was sequenced on a separate single-read 150-cycle Illumina NextSeq 550 flow cell. Processing in the source paper ran as follows. The immunoSEQ output contained only junctional sequences without quality scores, so filtering could not match that applied to full-length reads. Sequences were annotated with PyIR, a Python wrapper for IgBLAST v1.9, and V/J genes and CDR3 were assigned using IMGT germline references. Reads with weak V/J assignments (E-value above 1e-6), missing CDR3, stop codons, out-of-frame junctions, or ambiguous translated residues were removed. A V3J clonotype was defined by an identical inferred V gene, J gene, and CDR3 amino acid sequence. To compute the percentage overlap between repertoires, the number of shared unique clonotypes was divided by the size of the smaller repertoire. Repertoire richness was assessed with RTK rarefaction, the Chao1 estimator, and Recon v2.1 estimates of unobserved clonotypes. For all TCRbeta clonotypes obtained by the gDNA method from a handful of donors, generation probabilities were computed with OLGA. Held by TCRdb, this immuneACCESS table contains in-frame sequences only and omits some clones. Under half of the omission traces to an unresolved V gene where checked; the cause of the rest is unknown. The DNA was the basis for D and trimming; V, J and clone size are from that table. The sample table shows 600,000 or so clones, and approximately 96% are seen once. The ten most abundant clones make up over 0.1% of the sample.

This TCR derives from a woman in her twenties or thirties in good health. The sequence links TRBV25-1 to TRBJ1-2; no D gene can be assigned with confidence. Material: naive CD8+ T cells sorted from blood. In light of the paper, this sample's cell subset or site label describes: CD45RA+CCR7+. The DNA is as follows: TGTGCCAGCAGTGCCGGTGAAGGAGCAAACTATGGCTACACCTTC. Translated, this gives CASSAGEGANYGYTF.